Below are 13 T cell receptor beta chains sequenced from a single sample in a study of cytomegalovirus exposure and HLA in healthy donors. Use of 60 Vbeta and 13 Jbeta primers characterized the PCR. The data were produced by immunoSEQ multiplex PCR, yet TCRdb's version contains in-frame clones alone and is incomplete. The profile shows approximately 150,000 clones, 75% of them singletons. The sequenced sample was PBMCs. All receptors come from a man aged 35 to 55 in good health and CMV-seronegative.

The chain carries TRBV19 and TRBJ1-5; TRBD1 aligns across 7 bases. The CDR3 sequence is 15 residues long. CDR1 is LNHDA and CDR2 is SQIVND in the germline V gene (reference sequence). V was pared by 3 bases and J by 2 bases, with 4 bases of the junction left unmatched. In nucleotides, the CDR3 is TGTGCCAGTAGTATCCGACAGGGTGGCAATCAGCCCCAGCATTTT. Residues: CASSIRQGGNQPQHF. Supplemented by reference TRBV19 and TRBJ1-5, the full variable domain reads DGGITQSPKYLFRKEGQNVTLSCEQNLNHDAMYWYRQDPGQGLRLIYYSQIVNDFQKGDIAEGYSVSREKKESFPLTVTSAQKNPTAFYLCASSIRQGGNQPQHFGDGTRLSIL.

The chain has TRBV30 and TRBJ1-4, with 8 bases fitting TRBD1. Germline CDR1 GTSNPN, CDR2 SVGIG (reference sequence). After removal of 2 bases from V and 1 base from J, the junction contained 12 bases not matched to a gene. CDR3 length: 18 amino acids. CDR3 sequence reads: CAWSPPLSGQGTNEKLFF. CDR3 sequence (DNA): TGTGCCTGGAGTCCTCCTCTCTCAGGACAGGGAACTAATGAAAAACTGTTTTTT. The complete variable domain, with remaining parts taken from reference TRBV30 and TRBJ1-4, reads SQTIHQWPATLVQPVGSPLSLECTVEGTSNPNLYWYRQAAGRGLQLLFYSVGIGQISSEVPQNLSASRPQDRQFILSSKKLLLSDSGFYLCAWSPPLSGQGTNEKLFFGSGTQLSVL.

The rearrangement joins TRBV4-1 to TRBJ1-1, with a weak D call TRBD1 (5 bases). Trimming shortened V by 4 bases and J by 2 bases, and 8 bases separated the two germline ends. CDR1 and CDR2 from the germline V gene are MGHRA and YSYEKL. This CDR3 contains 13 residues. The DNA of the CDR3 is TGCGCCAGCAGCCCCCAGGGAAACACTGAAGCTTTCTTT. It translates to CASSPQGNTEAFF.

The chain employs TRBV6-6 and TRBJ1-5; TRBD1 agrees at 9 bases. The CDR3 has 14 amino acids. Germline V gene lookup returns CDR1 MNHNY and CDR2 SVGAGI (reference sequence). The J segment lost 9 bases and the V segment lost 4 bases, leaving 7 bases of the junction unmatched. This CDR3 reads CASSSPDRGWPQHF. The CDR3 nucleotides read TGTGCCAGCAGTTCCCCGGACAGGGGTTGGCCCCAGCATTTT.

The chain uses TRBV29-1 and TRBJ1-2, with D unclear. The CDR3 length is 13 residues. Germline V CDR1 and CDR2: SQVTM, ANQGSEA. Between the trimmed V and J ends, which lost 7 bases and 4 bases, there was a span of 16 bases. CDR3 nucleotide sequence: TGCAGCGCCTCATCCCCCCCGGGCTATGGCTACACCTTC. Translation: CSASSPPGYGYTF.

The CDR3 nucleotides read TGTGCCAGCAGCTTGGGAGGACAGGGGTTCAATGAGCAGTTCTTC. Its translation: CASSLGGQGFNEQFF. The chain combines TRBV5-4 with TRBJ2-1; 9 bases are a match to TRBD1. Unmatched junction bases numbered 4, after V lost 0 bases and J lost 6 bases. The germline CDR1 and CDR2 sequences are SGHNT and YYREEE (reference sequence). The CDR3 length is 15 residues.

The V call is TRBV5-1, the J call TRBJ2-5; TRBD1 aligns across 9 bases. J was trimmed by 1 base and V by 4 bases; bases with no gene match: 5. CDR3 length equals 15 residues. Germline V gene data show CDR1 as SGHRS and CDR2 as YFSETQ. The CDR3 is CASSPSDRGQETQYF. CDR3 coding DNA: TGCGCCAGCAGCCCGTCGGACAGGGGCCAAGAGACCCAGTACTTC.

This chain links TRBV27 with TRBJ2-1; 8 bases line up with TRBD1. The CDR3 sequence is 16 residues long. With V trimmed by 5 bases and J by 2 bases, 8 bases remained unmatched. Per the germline V gene, CDR1 is MNHEY and CDR2 is SMNVEV (reference sequence). The CDR3 loop reads CASSKTGTGTYNEQFF. The DNA of the CDR3 is TGTGCCAGCAGTAAAACCGGGACAGGAACCTACAATGAGCAGTTCTTC.

V gene TRBV19 combines with J gene TRBJ1-2; D is unclear. Trimming cost V 7 bases and J 4 bases, with 22 bases left between them. Per the germline V gene, CDR1 is LNHDA and CDR2 is SQIVND (reference sequence). The CDR3 length is 16 residues. The CDR3 sequence: CASTTIRGAVIYGYTF. In DNA form, the CDR3 reads TGTGCCAGTACTACAATCCGAGGCGCAGTTATCTATGGCTACACCTTC. The full variable domain, completed using reference TRBV19 and TRBJ1-2, is DGGITQSPKYLFRKEGQNVTLSCEQNLNHDAMYWYRQDPGQGLRLIYYSQIVNDFQKGDIAEGYSVSREKKESFPLTVTSAQKNPTAFYLCASTTIRGAVIYGYTFGSGTRLTVV.

Notes on this clone: Other DNA sequences of this sample code for an identical CDR3. This chain joins TRBV6-4 and TRBJ2-5; 11 bases agree with TRBD2. The CDR3 is 17 residues long. Looked up from germline, CDR1 is MRHNA and CDR2 is SNTAGT. The J segment lost 2 bases and the V segment lost 2 bases, leaving 7 bases of the junction unmatched. The CDR3 nucleotides are TGTGCCAGCAGTGACCCAACTAGCGGGGGCCATCAAGAGACCCAGTACTTC. Protein sequence: CASSDPTSGGHQETQYF.

As to this clone: A junction boundary mismatches the germline segment, possibly from a read error. The chain links TRBV5-5 to TRBJ2-7; 9 nucleotides align to TRBD1. Germline CDR1 SGHKS, CDR2 YYEKEE (reference sequence). CDR3 length: 14 amino acids. The CDR3 reads CASSLGRDRDISNF. Written as DNA, the CDR3 is TGTGCCAGCAGCTTGGGAAGGGACAGGGATATAAGTAACTTC.

This rearrangement joins TRBV2 to TRBJ2-7; 10 bases line up with TRBD1. With V trimmed by 7 bases and J by 2 bases, 5 bases remained unmatched. This CDR3 has 14 residues. Germline loops: CDR1 SNHLY, CDR2 FYNNEI. The CDR3 reads CASNRQGAAYEQYF. In DNA form, the CDR3 reads TGTGCCAGCAATCGACAGGGGGCAGCCTACGAGCAGTACTTC.

This clone was seen more than once but under ten times. The chain has TRBV4-1 and TRBJ2-6; 10 nucleotides line up with TRBD1. This CDR3 has 19 residues. The trim removed 1 base at V and 1 base at J, leaving 7 bases unmatched. From germline, CDR1 is MGHRA and CDR2 YSYEKL. The CDR3 nucleotides read TGCGCCAGCAGCCAAGTCATCTGGACAGGGGGATCTGGGGCCAACGTCCTGACTTTC. Its translation is CASSQVIWTGGSGANVLTF.